The text below deals with one T cell receptor (beta chain). The V gene end was trimmed by 4 bases and the J gene end by 9 bases; junction bases not matched to a gene: 12. The CDR3 loop spans 15 amino acids. Germline assignment: CDR1 SGHNT and CDR2 YYREEE (reference sequence). These data originate in a study of blood T cell repertoires in COVID-19. Overall study: The origin of the acute and convalescent COVID-19 samples was the United States, Italy and Spain.

Data came from immunoSEQ multiplex PCR; TCRdb stores just in-frame clones and leaves some out. This table holds about 120,000 clones, 88% found once. Material for sequencing was peripheral blood. This TCR derives from a woman aged 70-85 years who had recovered from COVID-19. The chain is built from TRBV5-4 and TRBJ2-1, with 8 positions matching TRBD2. CDR3 DNA: TGTGCCAGCAGCCCCAAGCGGGAGCAGGGCGGTGAGCAGTTCTTC. Translated, it gives CASSPKREQGGEQFF.